Sequencing of this TCR beta chain was carried out in a study of T cells after somatic rescue of genetic block. Sequenced by immunoSEQ multiplex PCR; TCRdb stores in-frame clones only, minus some. This table has about 120,000 clones, approximately 90% appearing once. CDR3 length: 14 residues. Trimming took 5 bases from V and 5 from J, leaving 15 bases between them. The V gene's germline CDR1 is SEHNR and CDR2 FQNEAQ (reference sequence). This rearrangement joins TRBV7-9 to TRBJ2-5, with D possibly matching TRBD2 (6 bases). The sequence was collected from a woman between 18 and 29 years old. The specimen was peripheral blood mononuclear cells (PBMCs). The CDR3 DNA is TGTGCCAGCAGCCCCCCGGGGGTCAGGGAGACCCAGTACTTC. Amino acid sequence: CASSPPGVRETQYF.